The 28 T cell receptor beta chains listed next were all sequenced from one sample in a study of T cell changes during pregnancy in multiple sclerosis. Libraries were prepared by immunoSEQ multiplex PCR; TCRdb keeps only in-frame clonotypes and omits some of them. This table holds some 40,000 clones, 80% to 95% found once. Sample: CD8+ T cells from peripheral blood mononuclear cells, taken before pregnancy. Receptors originate from a female donor with multiple sclerosis, enrolled in a pregnancy study.

The rearrangement links TRBV7-9 to TRBJ2-2, with a weak D call TRBD1 (5 bases). The germline V gene has CDR1 SEHNR and CDR2 FQNEAQ (reference sequence). V was clipped by 3 bases and J by 9 bases, with 5 bases between them. This CDR3 spans 11 amino acids. The CDR3 region has the DNA TGTGCCAGCAGCTTGGGGCGGGAGCTGTTTTTT. This gives the protein CASSLGRELFF.

CDR3 residues: CASSSPSTSGRETQYF. CDR3 sequence (DNA): TGTGCCAGCAGTTCCCCATCGACTAGCGGGAGGGAGACCCAGTACTTC. The chain is built from TRBV27 and TRBJ2-5; 13 bases match TRBD2. V lost 4 bases, J lost 5 bases, and 7 bases stayed unmatched. The V gene's germline CDR1 is MNHEY and CDR2 SMNVEV (reference sequence). The CDR3 covers 16 residues.

This chain joins TRBV28 and TRBJ1-5; D might be TRBD1 (6 bases). Trimming took 8 bases from V and 7 from J, leaving 15 bases between them. CDR1 and CDR2 from the germline V gene are MDHEN and SYDVKM. There are 13 residues in the CDR3. In DNA, the CDR3 is TGTGCCAGCGGGGGGGGGCGAGGGCAGCCCCAGCATTTT. Translating gives CASGGGRGQPQHF.

The chain has TRBV7-9 and TRBJ1-1; a possible D gene is TRBD1 (5 bases). CDR3 length equals 14 residues. Per the germline V gene, CDR1 is SEHNR and CDR2 is FQNEAQ (reference sequence). V shed 6 bases and J shed 3 bases, with 14 bases lying between them. This CDR3 is CASSSPGGDTEAFF. Here the CDR3 DNA reads TGTGCCAGCAGTTCGCCGGGGGGGGACACTGAAGCTTTCTTT.

This clone was observed a single time. The chain links TRBV27 to TRBJ1-4; 7 nucleotides match TRBD1. Per germline, CDR1 MNHEY and CDR2 SMNVEV (reference sequence). J gave up 8 bases and V 5 bases, and 8 bases lay outside the gene matches. The length of the CDR3 is 14 residues. The CDR3 DNA reads TGTGCCAGCAGTCTAAACAGGGGAGGAGAAAAACTGTTTTTT. Its protein product is CASSLNRGGEKLFF.

The genes are TRBV27 and TRBJ2-7; 7 bases map to TRBD2. Germline V gene sequence: CDR1 MNHEY, CDR2 SMNVEV (reference sequence). The junction had 19 bases not matched to a gene; V was cut back by 7 bases and J by 4 bases. The CDR3 is 17 amino acids. CDR3 bases: TGTGCCAGCACCTATCCTAGCGGACTCTTGGTGTCTTACGAGCAGTACTTC. Its protein is CASTYPSGLLVSYEQYF.

The rearrangement uses TRBV9 and TRBJ2-3, with 8 bases matching TRBD2. The CDR3 totals 16 residues. Trimming at V came to 4 bases and at J to 5 bases, leaving 12 bases not matched to a gene. Germline CDR1 is SGDLS and CDR2 is YYNGEE. The CDR3 DNA is TGTGCCAGCAGCCCCACGGGGGGGGGAGGTGGAGATACGCAGTATTTT. Amino acids: CASSPTGGGGGDTQYF.

The chain employs TRBV5-1 and TRBJ2-1; D is undetermined. The germline gives CDR1 SGHRS, CDR2 YFSETQ. This CDR3 region has 16 residues. Deletions cut 0 bases from V and 0 bases from J, with 10 bases between. The CDR3 here is CASSLVSTYSYNEQFF. CDR3 bases: TGCGCCAGCAGCTTGGTATCTACTTACTCCTACAATGAGCAGTTCTTC.

The chain recombines TRBV5-6 with TRBJ1-5; weak D call: TRBD1 (5 bases). Looked up from germline, CDR1 is SGHDT and CDR2 is YYEEEE. Deletions cut 0 bases from V and 1 base from J, with 5 bases between. The CDR3 sequence is 14 residues long. For the CDR3, the DNA is TGTGCCAGCAGCTTGGAGGGGAGCAATCAGCCCCAGCATTTT. It codes for CASSLEGSNQPQHF.

The chain joins TRBV6-1 to TRBJ2-7, with 12 bases identical to TRBD2. The ends lost 7 bases at V and 7 bases at J; junction bases unmatched: 8. Germline CDR1 is MNHNS and CDR2 is SASEGT. The CDR3 extends over 14 amino acids. The CDR3 sequence is CASTLAGGPREQYF. In DNA form, the CDR3 reads TGTGCCAGCACCCTAGCGGGAGGGCCAAGGGAGCAGTACTTC.

V usage is TRBV28 and J usage is TRBJ2-3, with D possibly TRBD1 on 7 matching bases. CDR1 is MDHEN, CDR2 SYDVKM, per germline. The CDR3 runs 16 residues. With 6 bases removed from V and 2 bases from J, the gap between germline ends came to 18 bases. CDR3 in amino acids: CASRPRGQIFTDTQYF. CDR3 nucleotide sequence: TGTGCCAGCAGGCCGCGGGGACAGATATTCACAGATACGCAGTATTTT. The full variable domain, completed using reference TRBV28 and TRBJ2-3, is DVKVTQSSRYLVKRTGEKVFLECVQDMDHENMFWYRQDPGLGLRLIYFSYDVKMKEKGDIPEGYSVSREKKERFSLILESASTNQTSMYLCASRPRGQIFTDTQYFGPGTRLTVL.

The rearrangement uses TRBV7-9 and TRBJ1-5, with 11 bases matching TRBD1. J was trimmed by 6 bases and V by 5 bases; bases with no gene match: 3. This CDR3 has 14 amino acids. Germline values: CDR1 SEHNR, CDR2 FQNEAQ (reference sequence). This CDR3 is CASSPDRGPQPQHF. In nucleotides, the CDR3 is TGTGCCAGCAGCCCGGACAGGGGGCCTCAGCCCCAGCATTTT.

DNA of the CDR3: TGTGCCAGCAGCTTAGAGGGAAGCGGGGGGGCTAAGAATGAGCAGTTCTTC. It translates to CASSLEGSGGAKNEQFF. This chain joins TRBV7-6 and TRBJ2-1; 10 positions agree with TRBD2. Germline CDR1 and CDR2: SGHVS and FNYEAQ. The CDR3 has 17 residues. V lost 1 base, J lost 7 bases, and 10 bases stayed unmatched.

The chain is built from TRBV6-1 and TRBJ2-5; TRBD1 is a possible D gene (6 bases). This CDR3 region has 15 residues. Germline V gene sequence: CDR1 MNHNS, CDR2 SASEGT. V was cut by 6 bases and J by 4 bases, with 18 bases left in between. CDR3 sequence: CASSWERGFLETQYF. CDR3 sequence (DNA): TGTGCCAGCAGCTGGGAGAGGGGGTTTTTAGAGACCCAGTACTTC.

J is TRBJ2-1 and V is TRBV2; D is unclear. Per the germline V gene, CDR1 is SNHLY and CDR2 is FYNNEI. Trimming cost V 11 bases and J 7 bases, with 9 bases left between them. The CDR3 is made up of 10 amino acids. The CDR3 DNA reads TGTGCCTGCCTCGGGAATGAGCAGTTCTTC. Translating gives CACLGNEQFF.

V and J are TRBV27 and TRBJ2-1; 13 bases align to TRBD2. This CDR3 is 17 amino acids long. V shed 4 bases, J shed 7 bases, and the junction held 10 bases outside the gene matches. Germline lookup yields CDR1 MNHEY and CDR2 SMNVEV (reference sequence). The CDR3 spells CASSYRTSGRAKNEQFF. The CDR3, as DNA: TGTGCCAGCAGTTACCGAACTAGCGGGAGGGCGAAGAATGAGCAGTTCTTC.

V usage is TRBV10-3 and J usage is TRBJ1-1; D is unclear. V was shortened by 6 bases and J by 3 bases, with 5 bases between the two germline ends. Germline V gives CDR1 ENHRY, CDR2 SYGVKD. The CDR3 totals 11 residues. The CDR3 coding sequence is TGTGCCATCAGGAGAGACACTGAAGCTTTCTTT. Amino acid sequence: CAIRRDTEAFF.

The V and J genes are TRBV9 and TRBJ2-2; 7 nucleotides line up with TRBD2. V lost 6 bases and J lost 6; bases outside the gene matches: 5. The CDR3 is 13 amino acids. The germline gives CDR1 SGDLS, CDR2 YYNGEE. The CDR3 here is CASTGGEAGELFF. In nucleotides, the CDR3 is TGTGCCAGCACTGGGGGGGAAGCCGGGGAGCTGTTTTTT.

The gene calls are TRBV10-3 and TRBJ2-4, with TRBD1 matching 8 bases. Germline trimming cut 5 bases from V and 3 bases from J; bases unmatched to any gene: 18. The germline V gene encodes CDR1 ENHRY and CDR2 SYGVKD. This CDR3 region has 19 residues. As DNA, the CDR3 is TGTGCCATCAGTCCAGTGGGGGGCTCAGGGGGCTCGGGCAAAAACATTCAGTACTTC. Translated: CAISPVGGSGGSGKNIQYF.

V gene TRBV5-6 combines with J gene TRBJ2-1, with TRBD1 matching over 8 bases. The CDR3 has 14 amino acids. V lost 3 bases and J lost 3; bases outside the gene matches: 2. Germline V gene data show CDR1 as SGHDT and CDR2 as YYEEEE. CDR3 protein: CASSWGQDYNEQFF. CDR3 sequence (DNA): TGTGCCAGCAGCTGGGGACAGGACTACAATGAGCAGTTCTTC.

The CDR3 protein is CASSVAGAADTQYF. CDR3 DNA: TGTGCCAGCAGCGTAGCGGGAGCGGCAGATACGCAGTATTTT. The chain recombines TRBV9 with TRBJ2-3; a weak D match, TRBD2 (6 bases). CDR3 length: 14 amino acids. V was pared by 0 bases and J by 4 bases, with 9 bases between. CDR1 is SGDLS, CDR2 YYNGEE, per germline.

CDR3 in DNA: TGTGCCAGCAGCCTGGACAGGTCCTTTCGGGCCACTGAAGCTTTCTTT. Its protein product is CASSLDRSFRATEAFF. This sequence joins TRBV28 and TRBJ1-1, with 7 bases fitting TRBD1. V gave up 6 bases and J gave up 4 bases; unmatched junction bases: 14. Germline V gene sequence: CDR1 MDHEN, CDR2 SYDVKM. This CDR3 region has 16 residues.

Written as DNA, the CDR3 is TGTGCCAGCAGTTTGGGGGGTTTGGGGAACACTGAAGCTTTCTTT. It encodes CASSLGGLGNTEAFF. This chain links TRBV28 with TRBJ1-1; tentative D call: TRBD1 (5 bases). CDR1 and CDR2 (germline): MDHEN, SYDVKM. V was shortened by 3 bases and J by 1 base, with 12 bases between the two germline ends. The CDR3 sequence is 15 residues long.

This clone was counted a single time. The V and J genes are TRBV4-1 and TRBJ1-2, with 7 bases that match TRBD1. The V segment lost 0 bases and the J segment 4 bases; nucleotides outside the gene matches: 5. Germline loops: CDR1 MGHRA, CDR2 YSYEKL. CDR3 length: 15 residues. The CDR3 nucleotides are TGCGCCAGCAGCCAAGACTCTCCAGGGGGCTATGGCTACACCTTC. Its translation is CASSQDSPGGYGYTF.

This clone was seen only once. The gene calls are TRBV4-2 and TRBJ2-7, with 8 bases identical to TRBD2. The V segment lost 3 bases and the J segment 5 bases; nucleotides outside the gene matches: 6. Germline V CDR1 and CDR2: LGHNA, YNFKEQ. The CDR3 has 14 residues. The CDR3 spells CASSQTGGRDEQYF. The CDR3, as DNA: TGTGCCAGCAGCCAGACGGGGGGGCGCGACGAGCAGTACTTC.

The chain joins TRBV30 to TRBJ2-7, with 9 bases that match TRBD1. V shed 6 bases, J shed 2 bases, and the junction held 8 bases outside the gene matches. The germline V gene encodes CDR1 GTSNPN and CDR2 SVGIG (reference sequence). The CDR3 consists of 14 residues. The CDR3 region is CACTTGTGTYEQYF. DNA for the CDR3: TGTGCCTGTACAACCGGGACAGGGACCTACGAGCAGTACTTC.

The V gene is TRBV11-2, the J gene TRBJ1-6; D unresolved. CDR3 length: 12 amino acids. V lost 1 base and J lost 13, with 8 bases in between. Germline-derived CDR1 and CDR2 are SGHAT and FQNNGV. The CDR3, as DNA: TGTGCCAGCAGCTTAGGGAGTCGGCCCCTCCACTTT. It is translated as CASSLGSRPLHF.

This rearrangement joins TRBV4-1 to TRBJ2-3, with TRBD2 matching over 7 bases. The J segment lost 2 bases and the V segment lost 6 bases, leaving 8 bases of the junction unmatched. There are 15 residues in the CDR3. Germline values: CDR1 MGHRA, CDR2 YSYEKL. The CDR3 coding sequence is TGCGCCAGCAGGCAACGGAGCGGGATCACAGATACGCAGTATTTT. It yields the protein CASRQRSGITDTQYF.